This TCR beta chain was obtained from a study of control samples from healthy donors and cancer patients. This CDR3 is 13 amino acids long. CDR1 and CDR2 from the germline V gene are WSHSY and SAAADI. V gave up 8 bases and J gave up 5 bases, with 15 bases separating them. Sequencing was performed with immunoSEQ multiplex PCR; in TCRdb, only in-frame clones are kept and a portion is missing. The table lists over 75,000 clones, around four fifths of them singletons. The sample was blood. The sequence came from a man younger than 45 in good health. V is TRBV10-2 and J is TRBJ1-1; TRBD1 is a possible D gene (6 bases). CDR3 protein: CASAKQGLTEAFF. The CDR3 DNA reads TGCGCCAGCGCTAAACAGGGATTGACTGAAGCTTTCTTT.